This T cell receptor (beta chain) was profiled in a study of PD-1 blockade in classical Hodgkin lymphoma. The ends were cut back, 0 bases at V and 0 bases at J, with 15 bases in the middle. In germline, CDR1 is MNHEY, CDR2 SMNVEV (reference sequence). The CDR3 runs 17 residues. Time point defined: newly diagnosed, previously untreated cHL patient sample. With magnetic negative selection, CD4+ T cells were purified from PBMCs that had been thawed. Data came from immunoSEQ multiplex PCR; TCRdb stores just in-frame clones and leaves some out. The top ten clones hold 0.22% of a sample with fewer than 40,000 clones, roughly 90% of them seen once.

The sample comprised CD4+ T cells from blood. The genes are TRBV27 and TRBJ2-7; no firm D call. The sequence was obtained from a human donor with classical Hodgkin lymphoma. The CDR3 sequence: CASSLSQRASSSYEQYF. CDR3 DNA sequence: TGTGCCAGCAGTTTATCCCAACGCGCGTCGAGCTCCTACGAGCAGTACTTC.